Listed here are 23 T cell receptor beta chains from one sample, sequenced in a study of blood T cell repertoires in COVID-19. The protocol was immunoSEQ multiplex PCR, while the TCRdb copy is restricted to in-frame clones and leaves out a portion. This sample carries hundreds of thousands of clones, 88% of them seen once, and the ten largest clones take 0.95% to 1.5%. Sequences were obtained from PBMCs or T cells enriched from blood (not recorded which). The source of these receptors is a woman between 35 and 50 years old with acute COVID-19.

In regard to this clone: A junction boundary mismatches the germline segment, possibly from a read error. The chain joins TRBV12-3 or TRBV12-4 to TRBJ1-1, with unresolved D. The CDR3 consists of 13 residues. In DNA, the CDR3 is TGTGCCAGCAGTTTGCGGTGGAACCCTGAAGCTTTCTTT. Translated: CASSLRWNPEAFF.

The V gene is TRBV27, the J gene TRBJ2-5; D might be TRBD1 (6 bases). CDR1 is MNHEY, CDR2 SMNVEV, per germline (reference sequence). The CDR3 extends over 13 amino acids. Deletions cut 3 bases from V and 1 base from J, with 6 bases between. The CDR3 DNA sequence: TGTGCCAGCAGTTTCAGGGGCCAAGAGACCCAGTACTTC. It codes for CASSFRGQETQYF.

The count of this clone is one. The CDR3 region is CASSRDRENYGYTF. CDR3 sequence (DNA): TGTGCCAGCAGTCGGGACAGGGAGAACTATGGCTACACCTTC. The V call is TRBV27, the J call TRBJ1-2; TRBD1 agrees at 9 bases. There are 14 residues in the CDR3. Per the germline V gene, CDR1 is MNHEY and CDR2 is SMNVEV (reference sequence). The trim removed 5 bases at V and 2 bases at J, leaving 3 bases unmatched.

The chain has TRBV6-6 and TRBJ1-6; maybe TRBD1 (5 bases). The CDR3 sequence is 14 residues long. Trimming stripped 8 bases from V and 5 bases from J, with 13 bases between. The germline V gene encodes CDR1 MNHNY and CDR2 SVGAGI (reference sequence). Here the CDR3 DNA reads TGTGCCAGCTCGAGCGGGACGGATAATTCACCCCTCCACTTT. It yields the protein CASSSGTDNSPLHF.

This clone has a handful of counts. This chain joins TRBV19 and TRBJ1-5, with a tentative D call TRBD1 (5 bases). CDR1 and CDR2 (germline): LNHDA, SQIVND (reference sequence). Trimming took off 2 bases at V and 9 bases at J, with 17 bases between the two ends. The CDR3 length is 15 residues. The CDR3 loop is CASSIQTRVGGPQHF. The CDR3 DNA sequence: TGTGCCAGTAGTATACAAACCCGTGTCGGGGGGCCCCAGCATTTT.

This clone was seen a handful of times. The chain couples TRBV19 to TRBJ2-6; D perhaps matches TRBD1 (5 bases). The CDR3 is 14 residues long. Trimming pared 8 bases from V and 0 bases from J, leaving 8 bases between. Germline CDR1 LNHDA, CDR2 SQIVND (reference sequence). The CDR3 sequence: CASRQSSGANVLTF. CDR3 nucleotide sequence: TGTGCCAGTCGACAGAGCTCTGGGGCCAACGTCCTGACTTTC.

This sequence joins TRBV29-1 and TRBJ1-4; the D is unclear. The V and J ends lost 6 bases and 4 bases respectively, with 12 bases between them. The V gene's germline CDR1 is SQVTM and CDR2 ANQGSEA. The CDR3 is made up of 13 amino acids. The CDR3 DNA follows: TGCAGCGTAGTCAGAGGTGATAATGAAAAACTGTTTTTT. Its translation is CSVVRGDNEKLFF.

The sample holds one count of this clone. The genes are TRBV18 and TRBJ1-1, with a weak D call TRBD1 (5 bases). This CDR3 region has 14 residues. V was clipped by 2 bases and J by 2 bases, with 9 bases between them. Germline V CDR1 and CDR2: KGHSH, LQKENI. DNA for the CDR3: TGTGCCAGCTCACCAATGCAGGGTAACACTGAAGCTTTCTTT. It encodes CASSPMQGNTEAFF.

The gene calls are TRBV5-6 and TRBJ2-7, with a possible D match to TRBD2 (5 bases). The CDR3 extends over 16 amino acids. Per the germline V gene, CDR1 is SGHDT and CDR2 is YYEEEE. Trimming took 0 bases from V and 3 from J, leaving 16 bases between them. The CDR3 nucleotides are TGTGCCAGCAGCTTGGAGGGTCGCGCGGGTAACTACGAGCAGTACGTC. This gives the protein CASSLEGRAGNYEQYV.

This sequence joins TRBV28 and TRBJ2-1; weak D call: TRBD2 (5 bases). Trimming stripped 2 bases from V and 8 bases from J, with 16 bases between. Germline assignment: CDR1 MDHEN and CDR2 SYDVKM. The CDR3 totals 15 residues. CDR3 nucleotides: TGTGCCAGCAGTTTAAGGCAGGAGGTCCGGTATGAGCAGTTCTTC. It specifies CASSLRQEVRYEQFF.

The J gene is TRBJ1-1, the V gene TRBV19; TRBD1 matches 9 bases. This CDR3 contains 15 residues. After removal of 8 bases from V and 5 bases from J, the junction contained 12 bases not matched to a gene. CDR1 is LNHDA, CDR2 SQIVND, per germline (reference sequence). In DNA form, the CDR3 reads TGTGCCAGTCTCAAACGGAACAGGGGGCGGACTGAAGCTTTCTTT. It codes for CASLKRNRGRTEAFF.

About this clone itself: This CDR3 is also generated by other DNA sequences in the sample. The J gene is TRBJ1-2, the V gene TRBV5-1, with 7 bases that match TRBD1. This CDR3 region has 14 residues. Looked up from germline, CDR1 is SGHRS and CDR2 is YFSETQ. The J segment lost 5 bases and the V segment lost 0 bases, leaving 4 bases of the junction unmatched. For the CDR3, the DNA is TGCGCCAGCAGCTTGGCCGCGACAGGGTATGGCTACACCTTC. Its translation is CASSLAATGYGYTF. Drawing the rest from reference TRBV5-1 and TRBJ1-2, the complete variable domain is KAGVTQTPRYLIKTRGQQVTLSCSPISGHRSVSWYQQTPGQGLQFLFEYFSETQRNKGNFPGRFSGRQFSNSRSEMNVSTLELGDSALYLCASSLAATGYGYTFGSGTRLTVV.

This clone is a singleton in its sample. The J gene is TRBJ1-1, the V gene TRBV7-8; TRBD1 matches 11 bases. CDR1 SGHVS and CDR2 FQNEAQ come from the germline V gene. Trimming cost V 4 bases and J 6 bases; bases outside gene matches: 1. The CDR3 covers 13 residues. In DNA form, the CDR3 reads TGTGCCAGCAGCTGGGACAGGGGGTCTGAAGCTTTCTTT. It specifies CASSWDRGSEAFF.

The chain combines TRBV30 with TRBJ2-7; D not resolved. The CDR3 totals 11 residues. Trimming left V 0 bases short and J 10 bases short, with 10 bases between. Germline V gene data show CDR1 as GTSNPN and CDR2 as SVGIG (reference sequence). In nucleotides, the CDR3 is TGTGCCTGGAGTGTTGGCGGCTTACAGTACTTC. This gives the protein CAWSVGGLQYF.

CDR3 DNA: TGTGCCAGCAGCCAGGAGGACAGGGTAAATGGCTACACCTTC. It encodes CASSQEDRVNGYTF. The chain is built from TRBV14 and TRBJ1-2; 8 bases agree with TRBD1. This CDR3 comprises 14 residues. From germline, CDR1 is SGHDN and CDR2 FVKESK. The J segment lost 6 bases and the V segment lost 3 bases, leaving 6 bases of the junction unmatched. The full variable domain, with the rest looked up from reference TRBV14 and TRBJ1-2, is EAGVTQFPSHSVIEKGQTVTLRCDPISGHDNLYWYRRVMGKEIKFLLHFVKESKQDESGMPNNRFLAERTGGTYSTLKVQPAELEDSGVYFCASSQEDRVNGYTFGSGTRLTVV.

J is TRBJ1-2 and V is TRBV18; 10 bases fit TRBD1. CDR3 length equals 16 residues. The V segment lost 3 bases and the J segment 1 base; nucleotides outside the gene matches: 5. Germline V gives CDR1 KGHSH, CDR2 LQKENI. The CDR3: CASSPSTGGFNYGYTF. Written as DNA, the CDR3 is TGTGCCAGCTCACCTTCGACAGGGGGCTTTAACTATGGCTACACCTTC.

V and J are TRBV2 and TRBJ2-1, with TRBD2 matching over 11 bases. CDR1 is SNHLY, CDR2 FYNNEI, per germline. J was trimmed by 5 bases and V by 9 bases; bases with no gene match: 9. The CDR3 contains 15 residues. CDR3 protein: CASSPTSGINNEQFF. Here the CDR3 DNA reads TGTGCCAGTTCTCCGACTAGCGGGATAAACAATGAGCAGTTCTTC. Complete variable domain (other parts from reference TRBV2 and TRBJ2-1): EPEVTQTPSHQVTQMGQEVILRCVPISNHLYFYWYRQILGQKVEFLVSFYNNEISEKSEIFDDQFSVERPDGSNFTLKIRSTKLEDSAMYFCASSPTSGINNEQFFGPGTRLTVL.

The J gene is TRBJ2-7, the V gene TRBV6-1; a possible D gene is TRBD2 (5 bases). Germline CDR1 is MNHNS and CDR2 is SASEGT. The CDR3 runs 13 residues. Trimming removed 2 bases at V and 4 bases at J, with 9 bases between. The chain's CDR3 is CASSERGGYEQYV. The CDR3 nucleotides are TGTGCCAGCAGTGAAAGAGGCGGGTACGAGCAGTACGTC.

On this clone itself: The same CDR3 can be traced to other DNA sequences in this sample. CDR3 in DNA: TGCGCCAGCAGCTTGGGCGGGAGCTCCTACAATGAGCAGTTCTTC. Protein sequence: CASSLGGSSYNEQFF. This chain connects TRBV5-1 to TRBJ2-1; 7 nucleotides align to TRBD2. The germline V gene has CDR1 SGHRS and CDR2 YFSETQ. The CDR3 runs to 15 residues. Trimming took 0 bases from V and 0 from J; bases not matched to a gene: 0.

CDR3 loop: CASSDPRQGHTGELFF. CDR3 DNA: TGTGCCAGCAGTGATCCACGACAGGGGCACACCGGGGAGCTGTTTTTT. The genes are TRBV25-1 and TRBJ2-2, with 8 positions matching TRBD1. The CDR3 length is 16 residues. Germline trimming cut 3 bases from V and 3 bases from J; bases unmatched to any gene: 6. The germline V gene has CDR1 MGHDK and CDR2 SYGVNS.

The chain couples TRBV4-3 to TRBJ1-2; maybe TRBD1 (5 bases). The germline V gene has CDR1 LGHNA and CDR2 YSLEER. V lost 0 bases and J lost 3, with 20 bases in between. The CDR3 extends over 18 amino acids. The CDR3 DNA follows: TGCGCCAGCAGCCAAGAGAGTTGGGCGCGGGGGAAGGACTATGGCTACACCTTC. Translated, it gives CASSQESWARGKDYGYTF.

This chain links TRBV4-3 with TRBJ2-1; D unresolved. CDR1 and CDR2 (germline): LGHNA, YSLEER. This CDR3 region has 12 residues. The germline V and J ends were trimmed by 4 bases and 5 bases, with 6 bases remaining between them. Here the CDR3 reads CASSLQNNEQFF. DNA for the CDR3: TGCGCCAGCAGCCTTCAGAACAATGAGCAGTTCTTC.

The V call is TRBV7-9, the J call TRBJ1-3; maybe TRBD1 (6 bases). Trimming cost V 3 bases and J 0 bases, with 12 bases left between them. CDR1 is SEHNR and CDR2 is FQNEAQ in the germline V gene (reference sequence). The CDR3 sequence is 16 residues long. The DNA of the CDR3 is TGTGCCAGCAGCTTGGGGGCCGCATTCTCTGGAAACACCATATATTTT. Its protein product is CASSLGAAFSGNTIYF. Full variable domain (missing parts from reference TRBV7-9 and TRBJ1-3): DTGVSQNPRHKITKRGQNVTFRCDPISEHNRLYWYRQTLGQGPEFLTYFQNEAQLEKSRLLSDRFSAERPKGSFSTLEIQRTEQGDSAMYLCASSLGAAFSGNTIYFGEGSWLTVV.